This section outlines one T cell receptor beta chain sequence together with its context. What it binds is unknown. This CDR3 contains 13 residues. Trimming took 0 bases from V and 12 from J, leaving 15 bases between them. Germline assignment: CDR1 DFQATT and CDR2 SNEGSKA (reference sequence). This sample is drawn from a study of naive and memory T cell subsets. The beta constant-region primer was an equimolar mix of two oligonucleotides covering TRBC1 and TRBC2. Nested alpha and beta constant-region primers with the SP2 primer drove four PCR rounds on ligated cDNA. TCRdb called the UMI-ligation and nested PCR reads again in MiXCR, with one record for every CDR3 protein. The sample lists about 99,000 distinct CDR3 sequences, approximately 15% seen once, with approximately 2.6% in the top ten. After CD4 positive bead selection, the CD4-negative fraction gave CD8 T cells. Whole-study results and caveats: Activation and differentiation may alter RNA-based TCR counts. Diversity fell and Gini index rose from naive through CM, EM, EMRA. Especially in CD8 cells, naive repertoires contained a few larger clonotypes, possibly CD45RA-re-expressing memory cells.

The V call is TRBV20-1, the J call TRBJ2-1; D uncertain. Sequenced input: naive CD8+ T cells from blood. The source is a human donor in good health. The CDR3: CSARDTTEPVQFF. The CDR3 coding sequence is TGCAGTGCTAGAGATACGACCGAGCCGGTGCAGTTCTTC.